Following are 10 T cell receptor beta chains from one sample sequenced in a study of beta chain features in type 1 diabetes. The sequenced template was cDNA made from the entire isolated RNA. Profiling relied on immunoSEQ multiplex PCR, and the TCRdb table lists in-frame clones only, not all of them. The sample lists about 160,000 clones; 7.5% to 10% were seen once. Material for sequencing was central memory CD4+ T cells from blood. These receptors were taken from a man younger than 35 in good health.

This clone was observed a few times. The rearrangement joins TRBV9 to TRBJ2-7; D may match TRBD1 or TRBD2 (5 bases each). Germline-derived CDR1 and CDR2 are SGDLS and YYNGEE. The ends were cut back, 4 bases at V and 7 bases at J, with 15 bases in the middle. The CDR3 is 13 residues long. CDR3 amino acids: CASSLDSRGEQYF. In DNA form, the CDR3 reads TGTGCCAGCAGCCTAGACAGTCGAGGGGAGCAGTACTTC.

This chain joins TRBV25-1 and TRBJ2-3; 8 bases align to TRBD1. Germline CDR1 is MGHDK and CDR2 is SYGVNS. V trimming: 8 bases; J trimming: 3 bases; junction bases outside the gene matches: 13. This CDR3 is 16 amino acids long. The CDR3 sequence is CASGVNTGGGTDTQYF. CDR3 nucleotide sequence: TGTGCCAGCGGGGTGAATACAGGGGGTGGTACAGATACGCAGTATTTT.

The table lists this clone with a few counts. The CDR3 nucleotides are TGTGCCAGCAGTTGGTCTCAGGGGCCCTACGAGCAGTACTTC. It translates to CASSWSQGPYEQYF. V gene TRBV27 combines with J gene TRBJ2-7; tentatively, D is TRBD1 (6 bases). This CDR3 has 14 amino acids. CDR1 is MNHEY and CDR2 is SMNVEV in the germline V gene (reference sequence). V lost 4 bases and J lost 2, with 12 bases in between.

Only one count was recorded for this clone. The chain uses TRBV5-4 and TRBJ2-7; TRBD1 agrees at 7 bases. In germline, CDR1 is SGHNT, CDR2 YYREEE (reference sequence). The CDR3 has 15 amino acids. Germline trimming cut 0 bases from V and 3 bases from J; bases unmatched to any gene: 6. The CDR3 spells CASSLVGQHLYEQYF. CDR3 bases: TGTGCCAGCAGCTTGGTGGGACAGCACCTCTACGAGCAGTACTTC.

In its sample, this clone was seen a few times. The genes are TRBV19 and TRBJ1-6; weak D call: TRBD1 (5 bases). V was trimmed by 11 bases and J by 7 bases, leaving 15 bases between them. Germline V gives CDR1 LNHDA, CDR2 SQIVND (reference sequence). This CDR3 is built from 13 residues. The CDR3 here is CAANSGYNSPLHF. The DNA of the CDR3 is TGTGCCGCTAACTCAGGGTACAATTCACCCCTCCACTTT.

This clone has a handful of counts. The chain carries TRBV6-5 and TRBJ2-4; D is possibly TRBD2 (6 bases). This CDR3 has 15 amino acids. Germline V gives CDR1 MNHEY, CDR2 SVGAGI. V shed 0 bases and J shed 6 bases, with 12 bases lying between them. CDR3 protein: CASSYSGGVGNIQYF. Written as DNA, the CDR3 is TGTGCCAGCAGTTACTCTGGCGGGGTGGGAAACATTCAGTACTTC.

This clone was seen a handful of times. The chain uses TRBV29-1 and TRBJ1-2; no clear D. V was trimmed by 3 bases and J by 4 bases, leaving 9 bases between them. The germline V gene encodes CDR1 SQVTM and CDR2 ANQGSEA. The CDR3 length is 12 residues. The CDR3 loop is CSVDKTLYGYTF. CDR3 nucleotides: TGCAGCGTTGACAAGACACTCTATGGCTACACCTTC.

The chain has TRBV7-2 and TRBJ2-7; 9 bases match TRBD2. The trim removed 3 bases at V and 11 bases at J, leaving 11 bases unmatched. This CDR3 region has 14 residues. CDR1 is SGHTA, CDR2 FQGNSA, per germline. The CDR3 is CASSFQLGGGEEYF. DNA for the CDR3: TGTGCCAGCAGCTTCCAGCTGGGCGGGGGGGAAGAGTACTTC.

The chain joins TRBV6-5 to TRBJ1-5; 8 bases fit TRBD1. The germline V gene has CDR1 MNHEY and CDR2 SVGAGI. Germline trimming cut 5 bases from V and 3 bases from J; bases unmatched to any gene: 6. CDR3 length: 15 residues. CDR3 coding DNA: TGTGCCAGCAGTCGGACAGGGAGCCTCAATCAGCCCCAGCATTTT. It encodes CASSRTGSLNQPQHF.

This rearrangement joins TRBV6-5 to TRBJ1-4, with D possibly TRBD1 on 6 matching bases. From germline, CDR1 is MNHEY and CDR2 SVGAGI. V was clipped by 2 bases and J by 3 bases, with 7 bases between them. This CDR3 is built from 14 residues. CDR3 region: CASSYTGSNEKLFF. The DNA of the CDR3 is TGTGCCAGCAGTTACACAGGGTCTAATGAAAAACTGTTTTTT.